This T cell receptor beta chain is from a study of blood T cell repertoires in COVID-19 (dated by TCRdb to 2018 to 2021). For the wider study: The collaborator samples originated in the United States, Italy and Spain and spanned the acute and convalescent phases of COVID-19. The material from the prospective study consisted of cDNA or gDNA derived from T cells, B-cell-depleted T cells, or PBMCs. Deeply sampled blood TCRbeta repertoires from subjects exposed to, actively infected with, or recovered from COVID-19 were included in the dataset. A freely available public database, intended as a resource for researchers studying the immune response to SARS-CoV-2, is where the repertoires were released. Samples were obtained from the ongoing ImmuneRACE study (first 160 participants) and from over a thousand subjects provided by 6 global collaborators. A de-identified subject ID, COVID-19 status, age in years and sex were almost always included in the sample metadata. Where HLA class I and class II types were available, the types were taken from metadata supplied by the sample provider, not from assay-based typing.

Results and caveats for the whole study, not just this receptor: How much clinical and demographic metadata was included differed by source and by participant, and the metadata was provided uncurated.

The immunoSEQ Assay, a bias-controlled multiplex PCR, was used to amplify TCRbeta CDR3 regions from genomic DNA. In the source study's methods: The number of nucleated cells in each sample was estimated by amplification of reference gene primers within the assay. To quantify the absolute abundance of each unique TCRbeta CDR3 rearrangement, sequence reads were collapsed and filtered. For each sample, productive Simpson clonality was calculated as the square root of Simpson's diversity index over productive rearrangements. The clones in this table, taken by TCRdb from immuneACCESS, are in-frame only. Not every clone is retained; where verified, under half of the shortfall comes from an unresolved V gene, and the cause of the rest is unknown. V and J calls and clone size are given by that table; D and trimming were obtained from the DNA. The sample includes some 250,000 clones, with 70% to 90% observed a single time. The ten largest clones take up more than 0.95% of the sample.

This clone was seen only once. The antigen it binds to is not known. Base quality data are lacking; no much larger clone is found one base away. A second Seattle source provided samples from volunteer blood donors who had recovered from COVID-19. Each collaborating institution followed its own protocols to collect whole blood in K2EDTA tubes. For TCRbeta analysis, collaborator samples were shipped as frozen whole blood, as isolated PBMCs, or as DNA extracted from either sample type. This clonotype was obtained from a middle-aged woman who had recovered from COVID-19. Sequencing was performed on peripheral blood.

Here the CDR3 is given as CASIGGDRDEQFF. The sequenced DNA: TGTGCCAGCATAGGTGGGGACAGGGATGAGCAGTTCTTC. Rearrangement joined TRBV12-3 or TRBV12-4 to TRBJ2-1; 9 of the junction bases match TRBD1. CDR3 length: 13 amino acids, cysteine to phenylalanine. Just the 39-base CDR3 DNA is kept, in frame starting at base 1. Trimming accounts for 7 bases at V and 8 bases at J, while the number of junction bases matched to no gene is 6.